The source of this TCR beta chain is a study of cytomegalovirus exposure and HLA in healthy donors (dated by TCRdb to 2017 to 2019). Background for the entire study: According to a later analysis, one platform produced both the 100 to 150 validation repertoires and the 666 repertoires of the first cohort. In addition to the first cohort of 666 subjects, a separate validation cohort of 130 or so different subjects was used. The aim of the study was to test whether cataloging public T cell receptors could identify signatures of past pathogen exposure. To predict cytomegalovirus infection status, the study combined high-throughput TCR immunosequencing, statistical association of individual TCRs with disease status, and machine learning.

Germline trimming: 0 bases from V, 7 bases from J; junction bases outside gene matches: 4. The germline V gene (reference sequence) specifies MNHEY as CDR1 and SMNVEV as CDR2. Including the terminal cysteine and phenylalanine, the CDR3 comprises 16 residues. Only the CDR3 DNA stays, 48 bases, in frame from base 1. The protocol used for the library was the immunoSEQ multiplex PCR assay. Processing in the source paper ran as follows. To diagnose cytomegalovirus status from the catalog of TCR beta chain sequences, a statistical classification framework was built. TCRdb carries this immuneACCESS record with in-frame sequences only. Its versions omit some clonotypes, under half of them owing to an unresolved V gene in the studies checked, with the rest unexplained. V, J and clone size derive from that table, while D and trimming were established from the DNA sequence. This sample lists some 150,000 clones; about nine tenths were detected once. 4.5% to 5.5% of the sample rests with the top ten.

The sample holds one count of this clone. The clone's antigen remains unknown. Nothing much larger sits one base from this clone, and base qualities are not available. Separate from the roughly 660-subject first cohort, the validation cohort of roughly 130 subjects was the group to which the donors belonged. The full study reports these points: A few of the identified cytomegalovirus-associated TCR beta chains were confirmed in vitro to be specific for cytomegalovirus antigens. It was suggested by the authors that the approach could potentially be generalized to other disease states and immunological phenotypes. Subsequent analysis determined that TCRs grouped into clusters in the first cohort also showed a tendency toward co-occurrence across the 130 or so validation repertoires, and about 94% of cluster scores exceeded 0. The classifier was reported to diagnose cytomegalovirus status with high specificity and sensitivity in both the original and validation cohorts. While some public TCRs were present in many individuals, most TCR sequences turned up only very rarely across donors. A later analysis lacked HLA typing for the validation cohort, so it scored co-occurrence in that cohort across all 130 or so repertoires. The study gave a list of about 160 TCR beta chains associated with cytomegalovirus.

The sample comprised PBMCs. The TCR sequence derives from a man aged 18 to 35 in good health and CMV-seropositive. The sequence links TRBV27 to TRBJ1-6, and 9 bases in between align with TRBD1. The CDR3 has the sequence CASSLSGQGQNSPLHF. The DNA sequence reads TGTGCCAGCAGTTTATCGGGACAGGGCCAGAATTCACCCCTCCACTTT.